This T cell receptor (beta chain) was profiled in a study of blood T cell repertoires in COVID-19. Study details: The samples span acute and convalescent COVID-19 from the United States, Italy and Spain. PBMCs, B-cell-depleted T cells, or T cells provided the cDNA or gDNA that made up the material.

Original processing methods: The authors estimated nucleated cell counts from reference gene primer amplification. The method was immunoSEQ multiplex PCR; TCRdb's version includes in-frame clones alone and lacks a portion of them. That table furnishes V, J and clone size, whereas the DNA furnished D and trimming. The sample holds roughly 30,000 clones, around nine tenths seen once. The ends were cut back, 7 bases at V and 3 bases at J, with 6 bases in the middle. CDR1 MNHEY and CDR2 SVGAGI come from the germline V gene. The CDR3 sequence is 11 residues long. The V and J genes are TRBV6-5 and TRBJ1-1; D not certain. Sequencing was carried out using peripheral blood. This sequence originates from a man in his 70s with acute or convalescent COVID-19. The CDR3 DNA reads TGTGCCAGCATGGAGTACACTGAAGCTTTCTTT. This gives the protein CASMEYTEAFF.